What follows are 26 T cell receptor beta chains derived from one specimen sequenced in a study of memory CD4+ T cells and cytomegalovirus serostatus. Sequenced by immunoSEQ multiplex PCR; TCRdb stores in-frame clones only, minus some. Of under 65,000 clones listed, under 80% were seen once; the top ten hold approximately 0.7%. The sort gate was single viable CD3+CD4+CD8-CD45RO+ cells for memory CD4+ T cells. The specimen sequenced was memory CD4+ T cells from blood. The receptor set was obtained from an adult in good health and CMV-seronegative.

In this sample, this clone turned up a few times. The chain has TRBV30 and TRBJ1-5; 11 bases are shared with TRBD1. This CDR3 comprises 14 residues. CDR1 is GTSNPN, CDR2 SVGIG, per germline (reference sequence). V was pared by 5 bases and J by 7 bases, with 7 bases of the junction left unmatched. CDR3 DNA sequence: TGTGCCTGGGGGACAGGGGGGCTAGAGCAGCCCCAGCATTTT. Translated, it gives CAWGTGGLEQPQHF.

V is TRBV15 and J is TRBJ2-2; D is possibly TRBD1 (7 bases). Trimming left V 0 bases short and J 5 bases short, with 28 bases between. The CDR3 sequence is 21 residues long. Germline V gives CDR1 LNHNV, CDR2 YYDKDF (reference sequence). DNA for the CDR3: TGTGCCACCAGCAGAGACGGCCTGGACAGGTGGAGGGACCGAGAAACCGGGGAGCTGTTTTTT. It is translated as CATSRDGLDRWRDRETGELFF.

This clone was seen once. This rearrangement joins TRBV30 to TRBJ1-5; possible D gene TRBD1, 6 bases. With 1 base removed from V and 7 bases from J, the gap between germline ends came to 14 bases. CDR1 GTSNPN and CDR2 SVGIG come from the germline V gene (reference sequence). The CDR3 runs 14 residues. The CDR3 loop reads CAWSGSGRGQPQHF. The CDR3 coding sequence is TGTGCCTGGAGTGGTTCAGGCAGGGGCCAGCCCCAGCATTTT.

The chain employs TRBV6-1 and TRBJ1-5, with TRBD1 matching 7 bases. CDR1 MNHNS and CDR2 SASEGT come from the germline V gene. After removal of 6 bases from V and 1 base from J, the junction contained 3 bases not matched to a gene. CDR3 length equals 14 residues. CDR3 in amino acids: CASRPTGSNQPQHF. The DNA for the CDR3 is TGTGCCAGCAGGCCGACAGGGAGCAATCAGCCCCAGCATTTT.

The chain is built from TRBV6-6 and TRBJ1-2; D is unresolved. The CDR3 length is 12 residues. The V and J ends lost 2 bases and 7 bases respectively, with 8 bases between them. CDR1 and CDR2 from the germline V gene are MNHNY and SVGAGI (reference sequence). The CDR3 loop is CASSYAGGGYTF. The CDR3 region has the DNA TGTGCCAGCAGTTACGCCGGTGGTGGCTACACCTTC.

The V call is TRBV6-5, the J call TRBJ2-4, with D possibly called TRBD1 or TRBD2 (5 bases each). The CDR3 contains 15 residues. Germline lookup yields CDR1 MNHEY and CDR2 SVGAGI. V was shortened by 7 bases and J by 6 bases, with 19 bases between the two germline ends. DNA for the CDR3: TGTGCCAGCATGAGGGGTATTGGCTCGAGAAACATTCAGTACTTC. Translated, it gives CASMRGIGSRNIQYF.

This clone was detected a few times. V and J are TRBV7-9 and TRBJ2-4, with TRBD2 matching over 13 bases. This CDR3 spans 19 amino acids. Germline lookup yields CDR1 SEHNR and CDR2 FQNEAQ (reference sequence). After removal of 5 bases from V and 3 bases from J, the junction contained 13 bases not matched to a gene. The CDR3 DNA reads TGTGCCAGCAGCCTTCTTAATACTAGCGGGAGGGAGGGCAAAAACATTCAGTACTTC. It codes for CASSLLNTSGREGKNIQYF.

The rearrangement joins TRBV5-1 to TRBJ2-7, with TRBD1 matching 7 bases. Germline trimming cut 4 bases from V and 7 bases from J; bases unmatched to any gene: 14. Germline V lookup: CDR1 SGHRS, CDR2 YFSETQ. The length of the CDR3 is 15 residues. CDR3 loop: CASSPHGQAIREQYF. The CDR3 DNA reads as TGCGCCAGCAGCCCTCACGGACAGGCCATTCGGGAGCAGTACTTC.

This clone was seen a handful of times. The chain has TRBV11-1 and TRBJ2-1; the D gene is possibly TRBD2 (6 bases). Trimming shortened V by 5 bases and J by 12 bases, and 14 bases separated the two germline ends. In germline, CDR1 is SGHAT, CDR2 FQDESV (reference sequence). CDR3 length: 12 amino acids. For the CDR3, the DNA is TGTGCCAGCAGCCCAGCGGGCCAGGGGCAGTTCTTC. Protein: CASSPAGQGQFF.

V usage is TRBV12-5 and J usage is TRBJ2-1, with TRBD1 matching over 8 bases. From germline, CDR1 is LGHNT and CDR2 FRNRAP. With 6 bases clipped from V and 8 bases from J, the junction kept 18 bases outside the gene matches. CDR3 length equals 17 residues. The DNA for the CDR3 is TGTGCTAGTGGCCCCGCCTCAACCAGGGGGCGCTTCGATGAGCAGTTCTTC. Translated: CASGPASTRGRFDEQFF.

The rearrangement uses TRBV6-5 and TRBJ2-3; D is perhaps TRBD1 (6 bases). The CDR3 totals 14 residues. Per germline, CDR1 MNHEY and CDR2 SVGAGI. V was pared by 6 bases and J by 7 bases, with 17 bases between. The CDR3 region is CASSRSRTENTQYF. CDR3 DNA: TGTGCCAGCAGCCGCTCACGGACAGAGAATACGCAGTATTTT.

The chain employs TRBV7-9 and TRBJ2-7; D might be TRBD1 (5 bases). From germline, CDR1 is SEHNR and CDR2 FQNEAQ (reference sequence). This CDR3 is 14 amino acids long. V was trimmed by 5 bases and J by 3 bases, leaving 14 bases between them. CDR3 nucleotides: TGTGCCAGCAGCACTACAGGACCCAGCTACGAGCAGTACTTC. It is translated as CASSTTGPSYEQYF.

The chain links TRBV5-5 to TRBJ1-1; the D is unclear. Germline assignment: CDR1 SGHKS and CDR2 YYEKEE (reference sequence). V lost 0 bases to trimming and J lost 6 bases, with 9 bases between them. CDR3 size: 13 residues. CDR3 bases: TGTGCCAGCAGCTTGGAACCGGGTGCTGAAGCTTTCTTT. Amino acids: CASSLEPGAEAFF.

This clone is classed as medium-sized. The chain joins TRBV7-8 to TRBJ1-1, with D maybe TRBD1 (5 bases). Trimming stripped 1 base from V and 4 bases from J, with 13 bases between. This CDR3 is 15 amino acids long. Germline-derived CDR1 and CDR2 are SGHVS and FQNEAQ. CDR3 DNA sequence: TGTGCCAGCAGCTTAGATCAGGGTTATAGCACTGAAGCTTTCTTT. This codes for CASSLDQGYSTEAFF.

The V call is TRBV5-4, the J call TRBJ1-4, with D unresolved. There are 15 residues in the CDR3. Germline V gene lookup returns CDR1 SGHNT and CDR2 YYREEE (reference sequence). V lost 4 bases to trimming and J lost 0 bases, with 10 bases between them. As DNA, the CDR3 is TGTGCCAGCAGCCGCGGAATTGCAACTAATGAAAAACTGTTTTTT. Translating it yields CASSRGIATNEKLFF. Together with reference TRBV5-4 and TRBJ1-4, the CDR3 gives the full variable domain: ETGVTQSPTHLIKTRGQQVTLRCSSQSGHNTVSWYQQALGQGPQFIFQYYREEENGRGNFPPRFSGLQFPNYSSELNVNALELDDSALYLCASSRGIATNEKLFFGSGTQLSVL.

The V call is TRBV6-5, the J call TRBJ2-7; unclear D gene. The CDR3 is 13 residues long. Trimming cost V 5 bases and J 3 bases, with 11 bases left between them. In germline, CDR1 is MNHEY, CDR2 SVGAGI. The chain's CDR3 is CASSPPGVYEQYF. CDR3 in DNA: TGTGCCAGCAGTCCACCAGGAGTCTACGAGCAGTACTTC.

The rearrangement joins TRBV19 to TRBJ1-2; D unresolved. CDR3 length: 17 amino acids. V lost 7 bases to trimming and J lost 6 bases, with 27 bases between them. CDR1 is LNHDA and CDR2 is SQIVND in the germline V gene (reference sequence). The CDR3 region is CASKDNIWRREEDGYTF. CDR3 bases: TGTGCCAGTAAAGATAATATTTGGCGAAGGGAAGAGGATGGCTACACCTTC.

The V gene is TRBV6-1, the J gene TRBJ1-2; perhaps TRBD1 as D (5 bases). CDR1 is MNHNS, CDR2 SASEGT, per germline. V lost 2 bases, J lost 7 bases, and 17 bases lay in between. This CDR3 region has 15 residues. The chain's CDR3 is CASSEQAQGRFGYTF. The CDR3 DNA sequence: TGTGCCAGCAGTGAACAGGCGCAGGGTCGTTTTGGCTACACCTTC.

This sequence joins TRBV11-2 and TRBJ2-2; D is undetermined. The CDR3 runs to 18 residues. From germline, CDR1 is SGHAT and CDR2 FQNNGV. V lost 7 bases to trimming and J lost 0 bases, with 21 bases between them. CDR3 loop: CASTQRLYGGANTGELFF. The CDR3 region has the DNA TGTGCCAGCACCCAGAGACTTTACGGTGGGGCGAACACCGGGGAGCTGTTTTTT.

The gene calls are TRBV29-1 and TRBJ2-2; 9 bases align to TRBD2. Germline assignment: CDR1 SQVTM and CDR2 ANQGSEA. This CDR3 spans 16 amino acids. The junction had 6 bases not matched to a gene; V was cut back by 0 bases and J by 4 bases. The CDR3 protein is CSVEDRGRASTGELFF. The DNA of the CDR3 is TGCAGCGTTGAAGACCGCGGGAGGGCTAGCACCGGGGAGCTGTTTTTT.

The chain is built from TRBV30 and TRBJ1-5; the match to TRBD1 covers 8 bases. CDR3 length equals 15 residues. The germline gives CDR1 GTSNPN, CDR2 SVGIG (reference sequence). With V trimmed by 7 bases and J by 3 bases, 11 bases remained unmatched. The CDR3 coding sequence is TGTGCCTTAGAAACCGGACAGGGTAACAATCAGCCCCAGCATTTT. Protein: CALETGQGNNQPQHF.

The chain couples TRBV5-6 to TRBJ2-7; 7 bases align to TRBD1. The J segment lost 3 bases and the V segment lost 4 bases, leaving 7 bases of the junction unmatched. The length of the CDR3 is 14 residues. Per germline, CDR1 SGHDT and CDR2 YYEEEE. The CDR3 nucleotides are TGTGCCAGCAGCAACTGGGGACAGATCTACGAGCAGTACTTC. Its protein product is CASSNWGQIYEQYF.

This chain links TRBV18 with TRBJ2-1; no clear D gene. This CDR3 comprises 14 residues. The V gene lost 5 bases and the J gene lost 2 bases, with 10 bases spanning the gap. From germline, CDR1 is KGHSH and CDR2 LQKENI. CDR3 DNA sequence: TGTGCCAGCTCATCGACGTCACCCTACAATGAGCAGTTCTTC. Its translation: CASSSTSPYNEQFF.

The J gene is TRBJ1-1, the V gene TRBV7-9, with a possible D match to TRBD1 (5 bases). Germline CDR1 reads SEHNR; CDR2 reads FQNEAQ (reference sequence). The CDR3 has 14 residues. V was pared by 7 bases and J by 0 bases, with 12 bases between. The CDR3 here is CASTLGTVNTEAFF. CDR3 in DNA: TGTGCCAGCACCCTCGGGACGGTGAACACTGAAGCTTTCTTT.

There are a few counts of this clone. J is TRBJ2-7 and V is TRBV6-1, with 8 bases matching TRBD1. This CDR3 has 15 residues. Germline-derived CDR1 and CDR2 are MNHNS and SASEGT. Trimming cost V 4 bases and J 0 bases; bases outside gene matches: 5. CDR3 sequence: CASSGAGTGSYEQYF. CDR3 DNA sequence: TGTGCCAGCAGTGGGGCCGGGACAGGCTCCTACGAGCAGTACTTC.

V usage is TRBV7-9 and J usage is TRBJ1-2; D is uncertain. The V end lost 1 base, the J end lost 0 bases, and 9 bases lay between the germline ends. The CDR3 sequence is 15 residues long. The germline V gene encodes CDR1 SEHNR and CDR2 FQNEAQ (reference sequence). As DNA, the CDR3 is TGTGCCAGCAGCTTAGGATTCCCCACTAACTATGGCTACACCTTC. It encodes CASSLGFPTNYGYTF.